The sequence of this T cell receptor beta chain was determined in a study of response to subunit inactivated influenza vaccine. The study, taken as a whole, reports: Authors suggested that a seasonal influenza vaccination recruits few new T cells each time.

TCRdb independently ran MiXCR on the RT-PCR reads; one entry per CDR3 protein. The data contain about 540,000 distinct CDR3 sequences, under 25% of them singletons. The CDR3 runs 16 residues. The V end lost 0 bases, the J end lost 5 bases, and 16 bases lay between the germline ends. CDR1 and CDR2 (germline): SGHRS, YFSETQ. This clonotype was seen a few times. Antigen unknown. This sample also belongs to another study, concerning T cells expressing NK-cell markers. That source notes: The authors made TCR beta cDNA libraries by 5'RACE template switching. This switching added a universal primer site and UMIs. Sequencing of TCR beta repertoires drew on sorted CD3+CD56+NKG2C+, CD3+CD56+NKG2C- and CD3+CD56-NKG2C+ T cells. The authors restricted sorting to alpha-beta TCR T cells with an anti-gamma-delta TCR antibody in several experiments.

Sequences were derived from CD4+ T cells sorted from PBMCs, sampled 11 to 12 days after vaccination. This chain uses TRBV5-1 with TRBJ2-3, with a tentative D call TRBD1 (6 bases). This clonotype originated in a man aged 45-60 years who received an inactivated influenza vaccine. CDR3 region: CASSLETSRGVDTQYF. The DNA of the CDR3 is TGCGCCAGCAGCTTGGAGACCTCCAGGGGAGTAGATACGCAGTATTTT. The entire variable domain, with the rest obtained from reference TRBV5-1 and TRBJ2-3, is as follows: KAGVTQTPRYLIKTRGQQVTLSCSPISGHRSVSWYQQTPGQGLQFLFEYFSETQRNKGNFPGRFSGRQFSNSRSEMNVSTLELGDSALYLCASSLETSRGVDTQYFGPGTRLTVL.